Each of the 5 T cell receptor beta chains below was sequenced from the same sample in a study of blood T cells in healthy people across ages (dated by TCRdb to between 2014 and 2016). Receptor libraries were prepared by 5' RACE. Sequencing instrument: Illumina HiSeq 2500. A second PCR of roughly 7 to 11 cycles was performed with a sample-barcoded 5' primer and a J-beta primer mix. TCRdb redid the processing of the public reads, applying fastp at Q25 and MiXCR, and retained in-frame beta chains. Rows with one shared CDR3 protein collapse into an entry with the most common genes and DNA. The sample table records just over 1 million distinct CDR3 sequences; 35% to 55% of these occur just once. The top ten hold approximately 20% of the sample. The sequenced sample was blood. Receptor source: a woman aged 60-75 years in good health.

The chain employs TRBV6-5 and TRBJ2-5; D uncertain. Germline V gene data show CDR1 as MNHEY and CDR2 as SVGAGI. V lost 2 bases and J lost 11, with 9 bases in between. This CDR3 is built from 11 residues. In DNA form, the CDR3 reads TGTGCCAGCAGTTACCAAGGGAAGCAGTACTTC. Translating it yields CASSYQGKQYF.

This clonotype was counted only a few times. The CDR3 sequence is CATSRLGSAYEQYF. As DNA, the CDR3 is TGTGCCACCAGCAGGCTAGGGAGCGCCTACGAGCAGTACTTC. The chain is built from TRBV15 and TRBJ2-7; D might be TRBD2 (5 bases). V shed 3 bases and J shed 2 bases, with 11 bases lying between them. The CDR3 runs 14 residues. Germline CDR1 reads LNHNV; CDR2 reads YYDKDF (reference sequence).

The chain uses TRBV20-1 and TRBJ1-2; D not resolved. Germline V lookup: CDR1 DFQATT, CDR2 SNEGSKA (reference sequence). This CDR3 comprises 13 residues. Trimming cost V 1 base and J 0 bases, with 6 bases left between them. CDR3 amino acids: CSARVEANYGYTF. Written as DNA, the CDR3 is TGCAGTGCTAGAGTGGAAGCTAACTATGGCTACACCTTC.

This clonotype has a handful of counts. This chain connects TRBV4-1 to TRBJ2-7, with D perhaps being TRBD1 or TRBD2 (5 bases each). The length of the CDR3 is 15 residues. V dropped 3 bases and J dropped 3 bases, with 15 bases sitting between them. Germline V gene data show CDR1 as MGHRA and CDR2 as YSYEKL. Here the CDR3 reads CASSHPRGRDYEQYF. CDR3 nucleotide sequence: TGCGCCAGCAGCCACCCCCGGGGCAGAGACTACGAGCAGTACTTC.

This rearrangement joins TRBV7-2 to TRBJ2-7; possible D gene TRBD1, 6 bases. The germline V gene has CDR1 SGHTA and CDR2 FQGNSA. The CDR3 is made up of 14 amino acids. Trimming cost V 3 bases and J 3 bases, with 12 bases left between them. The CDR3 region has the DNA TGTGCCAGCAGCTTTGGGGTCAGGGGCTACGAGCAGTACTTC. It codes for CASSFGVRGYEQYF. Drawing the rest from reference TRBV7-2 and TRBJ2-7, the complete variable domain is GAGVSQSPSNKVTEKGKDVELRCDPISGHTALYWYRQSLGQGLEFLIYFQGNSAPDKSGLPSDRFSAERTGGSVSTLTIQRTQQEDSAVYLCASSFGVRGYEQYFGPGTRLTVT.